These T cell receptor beta chains were read from a single sample in a study of cytomegalovirus exposure and HLA in healthy donors. TCRdb keeps only in-frame clones here, not all; method: immunoSEQ multiplex PCR. The table has roughly 150,000 clones, approximately 76% seen once. The sample was PBMCs. The receptors shown here come from a woman between 18 and 29 years old in good health and CMV-seropositive. The CDR3 runs from the conserved cysteine through the conserved F or W. The D gene is left open where the match is weak. Expanded clones get a size class; other rows say once, few or many, or leave the size out.

cdr3_aa,cdr3_nt,clone_size,j_call,cdr3_length,d_call,v_call
CASSVGQVNTEAFF,TGTGCCAGCAGTGTCGGTCAGGTGAACACTGAAGCTTTCTTT,once,TRBJ1-1,14,.,TRBV2
CASSSHGTGREQYF,TGTGCCAGCAGCTCACACGGGACAGGGAGAGAGCAGTACTTC,.,TRBJ2-7,14,TRBD1,TRBV7-2
CSSSLTSNEQFF,TGTTCCAGCAGCTTAACCAGCAATGAGCAGTTCTTC,.,TRBJ2-1,12,.,TRBV7-9
CAIRDSEDYGYTF,TGTGCCATCAGGGACAGCGAGGACTATGGCTACACCTTC,.,TRBJ1-2,13,.,TRBV10-3
CASTLSGAQYF,TGTGCCAGCACCTTATCGGGGGCCCAGTACTTC,.,TRBJ2-5,11,.,TRBV6-1
CASSLAVGGYEQYF,TGTGCCAGCAGCTTAGCTGTGGGAGGGTACGAGCAGTACTTC,once,TRBJ2-7,14,TRBD2,TRBV7-2
CASSIPRHQGGYTF,TGTGCCAGTAGTATCCCCAGACATCAGGGTGGCTACACCTTC,.,TRBJ1-2,14,.,TRBV19
CASSQAGGFNEQFF,TGTGCCAGCAGCCAAGCGGGGGGGTTCAATGAGCAGTTCTTC,.,TRBJ2-1,14,TRBD2,TRBV11-2
CASSQGQGANGYTF,TGTGCCAGCAGCCAAGGACAGGGGGCTAATGGCTACACCTTC,.,TRBJ1-2,14,TRBD1,TRBV4-2
CAWGSGGAGFTEAFF,TGTGCCTGGGGGTCAGGGGGCGCGGGTTTCACTGAAGCTTTCTTT,.,TRBJ1-1,15,TRBD1,TRBV30
CASSLVVSSGNTIYF,TGTGCCAGCAGCTTAGTAGTGAGCTCTGGAAACACCATATATTTT,.,TRBJ1-3,15,.,TRBV7-9
CASSPPSDRLNEKLFF,TGTGCCAGCAGCCCCCCCTCTGACAGACTTAATGAAAAACTGTTTTTT,.,TRBJ1-4,16,.,TRBV21-1
CASSPAGGGEGYTF,TGCGCCAGCAGCCCCGCGGGGGGCGGGGAAGGCTACACCTTC,.,TRBJ1-2,14,.,TRBV5-1
CAWRRGNYGYTF,TGTGCCTGGCGGAGGGGTAACTATGGCTACACCTTC,once,TRBJ1-2,12,.,TRBV30
CASSSGQGLNQPQHF,TGTGCCAGCAGCTCGGGACAGGGGTTAAATCAGCCCCAGCATTTT,.,TRBJ1-5,15,TRBD1,TRBV5-6
CASTPGSHYGYTF,TGTGCCAGCACCCCCGGGTCCCACTATGGCTACACCTTC,.,TRBJ1-2,13,.,TRBV6-5
CASGLGTSGTETQYF,TGTGCTAGTGGTTTGGGGACTAGCGGCACGGAGACCCAGTACTTC,.,TRBJ2-5,15,TRBD2,TRBV12-5
CASSLQGYNQPQHF,TGTGCCAGCAGCTTACAGGGGTACAATCAGCCCCAGCATTTT,.,TRBJ1-5,14,TRBD1,TRBV5-4
CASSSARTGGLETQYF,TGTGCCAGCAGTTCAGCTCGGACAGGGGGGTTGGAGACCCAGTACTTC,few,TRBJ2-5,16,TRBD1,TRBV6-5
CASSQDTSGNYEQYF,TGCGCCAGCAGCCAAGATACCAGCGGAAACTACGAGCAGTACTTC,.,TRBJ2-7,15,.,TRBV4-3
CASSIGAGMNTEAFF,TGTGCCAGTAGTATAGGGGCAGGGATGAACACTGAAGCTTTCTTT,.,TRBJ1-1,15,.,TRBV19
CASSFSGGNEQFF,TGTGCCAGCAGCTTTAGCGGGGGTAATGAGCAGTTCTTC,few,TRBJ2-1,13,TRBD2,TRBV11-3
CAISESRGGDTQYF,TGTGCCATCAGTGAGTCGAGGGGGGGGGATACGCAGTATTTT,few,TRBJ2-3,14,.,TRBV10-3
CASSQDGGSREQYF,TGCGCCAGCAGCCAAGATGGGGGGTCGCGGGAGCAGTACTTC,.,TRBJ2-7,14,.,TRBV4-3
CASSVSRTGVSGANVLTF,TGTGCCAGCAGCGTATCAAGGACAGGGGTGTCAGGGGCCAACGTCCTGACTTTC,.,TRBJ2-6,18,TRBD1,TRBV9
CAWSVGGGTYKLFF,TGTGCCTGGAGTGTAGGAGGGGGCACCTACAAACTGTTTTTT,.,TRBJ1-4,14,TRBD1,TRBV30
CASSLGGDRVLDTEAFF,TGTGCCAGCAGCTTGGGGGGGGACAGGGTTTTGGACACTGAAGCTTTCTTT,.,TRBJ1-1,17,TRBD1,TRBV5-4
CASSLFPRGGLGDTQYF,TGTGCCAGCAGCCTATTCCCTCGGGGGGGCCTGGGAGATACGCAGTATTTT,.,TRBJ2-3,17,TRBD2,TRBV7-2
CASSEDGTGLGYTF,TGTGCCAGCAGTGAAGACGGGACAGGGCTTGGCTACACCTTC,.,TRBJ1-2,14,TRBD1,TRBV6-1
CATSREVYFGANVLTF,TGTGCCACCAGCAGGGAGGTTTACTTTGGGGCCAACGTCCTGACTTTC,.,TRBJ2-6,16,.,TRBV15
CASSQEPSGDGYEQYF,TGCGCCAGCAGCCAAGAACCCAGCGGGGATGGATACGAGCAGTACTTC,few,TRBJ2-7,16,TRBD2,TRBV4-1
CASSQEGVVGSDTQYF,TGCGCCAGCAGCCAAGAGGGCGTGGTAGGATCAGATACGCAGTATTTT,few,TRBJ2-3,16,.,TRBV4-1
CASSSGDTEAFF,TGTGCCAGCAGCTCGGGGGATACTGAAGCTTTCTTT,.,TRBJ1-1,12,.,TRBV5-6
CASSQGSGSLRDQPQHF,TGCGCCAGCAGCCAAGGGTCGGGGTCTCTTCGCGATCAGCCCCAGCATTTT,.,TRBJ1-5,17,.,TRBV4-1
CASSDDPGNQPQHF,TGTGCCAGCAGTGACGACCCGGGGAATCAGCCCCAGCATTTT,.,TRBJ1-5,14,.,TRBV25-1
CASSPSQGSPLHF,TGTGCCAGCAGCCCTAGCCAGGGGTCACCCCTCCACTTT,.,TRBJ1-6,13,.,TRBV7-3
CASSLGKRDRANTQYF,TGTGCCAGCAGCTTAGGGAAACGGGACAGGGCCAATACGCAGTATTTT,.,TRBJ2-3,16,TRBD1,TRBV11-3
CASSSTGTGYNEQFF,TGTGCCAGCAGCTCCACCGGGACAGGGTACAATGAGCAGTTCTTC,few,TRBJ2-1,15,TRBD1,TRBV7-3
CATSRALGDRGFQPQHF,TGTGCCACCAGCAGAGCCTTAGGGGACAGGGGTTTTCAGCCCCAGCATTTT,.,TRBJ1-5,17,TRBD1,TRBV15
CASSLAGANEKLFF,TGTGCCAGCAGCTTGGCAGGGGCTAATGAAAAACTGTTTTTT,once,TRBJ1-4,14,.,TRBV5-4
CASSDLHEGDTDTQYF,TGTGCCAGCAGTGATCTTCATGAGGGGGACACAGATACGCAGTATTTT,.,TRBJ2-3,16,.,TRBV6-1
CASSHWDMPYEQYF,TGTGCCAGCAGCCATTGGGACATGCCCTACGAGCAGTACTTC,.,TRBJ2-7,14,.,TRBV14
CASTSTGDWRDTEAFF,TGTGCCAGCACCTCAACTGGTGACTGGCGTGACACTGAAGCTTTCTTT,.,TRBJ1-1,16,.,TRBV7-9
CASSLSSGGYTF,TGCGCCAGCAGCTTGAGTTCAGGAGGCTACACCTTC,.,TRBJ1-2,12,.,TRBV5-1
CASSVGEEGELFF,TGTGCCAGCAGCGTAGGCGAAGAAGGGGAGCTGTTTTTT,.,TRBJ2-2,13,.,TRBV9
CASMCVYPGIYEQYF,TGTGCCAGCATGTGTGTATATCCAGGGATCTACGAGCAGTACTTC,.,TRBJ2-7,15,.,TRBV6-7
CASTPPAPSTEAFF,TGTGCCAGCACTCCCCCTGCACCGAGCACTGAAGCTTTCTTT,few,TRBJ1-1,14,.,TRBV2
CASSSLAGNQPQHF,TGTGCCAGCAGCTCCCTAGCGGGCAATCAGCCCCAGCATTTT,.,TRBJ1-5,14,.,TRBV5-8
CASSPPAGLDSPLHF,TGTGCCAGCAGCCCCCCAGCAGGGCTCGATTCACCCCTCCACTTT,.,TRBJ1-6,15,.,TRBV11-2
CASSPFGQGDEQYF,TGTGCCAGCAGCCCCTTTGGGCAGGGGGACGAGCAGTACTTC,.,TRBJ2-7,14,TRBD1,TRBV5-4